This TCR beta chain was retrieved from a study of blood T cell repertoires in COVID-19 (TCRdb year 2020). Concerning the study at large: Samples from collaborators originated in the United States, Italy and Spain and spanned both the acute and convalescent phases of COVID-19. Subjects who had been exposed to COVID-19, were actively infected with it, or had recovered from it provided the deeply sampled blood TCRbeta repertoires that made up the dataset. Where available, HLA class I and class II types were taken from metadata supplied by the sample provider and were not determined by assay-based typing. The prospective study material was composed of cDNA or gDNA derived from T cells, B-cell-depleted T cells, or PBMCs. A freely available public database, intended as a resource for researchers studying the immune response to SARS-CoV-2, is where the repertoires were released. Samples were obtained from the ongoing ImmuneRACE study (first 160 participants) and from 1,254 subjects provided by 6 global collaborators. The sample metadata nearly always contained a de-identified subject ID, COVID-19 status, age in years and sex. What the authors observed across the whole study: The amount of clinical and demographic metadata varied by source and participant and was provided uncurated.

The CDR1 and CDR2 encoded by the germline V gene are SGHVS and FNYEAQ. Inclusive of the bounding cysteine and phenylalanine, the CDR3 is 15 residues long. The kept DNA is CDR3 alone, 45 bases in frame from the first base. Ends trimmed: V by 5 bases, J by 1 base; bases unmatched to a gene: 8. To note about this clone: Its antigen is still unknown. The input lacks base qualities; no much larger clone sits a single base away.

TCRbeta CDR3 regions were amplified from genomic DNA by means of the immunoSEQ Assay, a bias-controlled multiplex PCR. As for the original processing: The number of nucleated cells in each sample was estimated by amplification of reference gene primers within the assay. To quantify the absolute abundance of each unique TCRbeta CDR3 rearrangement, sequence reads were collapsed and filtered. Productive Simpson clonality was computed per sample as the square root of Simpson's diversity index over productive rearrangements. Entries here come from immuneACCESS through TCRdb and include only in-frame sequences with V and J called. Some clones fail to appear in such tables; in the studies checked, an unresolved V gene covers under half of the shortfall, and the cause of the remainder is unknown. That table furnishes V, J and clone size, whereas the DNA furnished D and trimming. A total of roughly 120,000 clones appear in this sample, roughly nine tenths of them only once. 1.5% to 2% of the sample is in the top ten clones.

The collaborating institutions used their own protocols to collect whole blood in K2EDTA tubes. For TCRbeta analysis, collaborators shipped samples as frozen whole blood, isolated PBMCs, or DNA extracted from either of those sample types. The sample comprised peripheral blood. The chain couples TRBV7-6 to TRBJ2-7, and 7 junction bases match TRBD1. The origin of this receptor is a human donor with active COVID-19. The donor label of this sample is uncertain. The nucleotide sequence reads as follows: TGTGCCAGCAGCCGTGGGGCAGGGGGTTCCTACGAGCAGTACTTC. This sequence encodes CASSRGAGGSYEQYF.